The present TCR beta chain was sequenced within a study of CXCR3-negative and CXCR3-positive naive CD8 T cells. The sorter processed each CD8+ T cell subset in triplicate at 250,000 to 300,000 cells apiece. Study outcomes and limitations: Both naive subsets had comparably high diversity; memory CD8+ cells much lower.

As to this clonotype: Antigen unknown.

Libraries were UMI-labeled 5' RACE TRB cDNA. For each CDR3 protein, TCRdb gives one entry from its re-call of the 5' RACE reads, without DNA. Its clone listing holds about 57,000 distinct CDR3 sequences. The TCR originated in a human donor in good health. Some clones in this sample may be carry-over from other donors' samples. The material sequenced was memory CD8+ T cells from blood.

Here the CDR3 reads CASSFLTGELFF. The chain recombines TRBV7-3 with TRBJ2-2. The CDR3 totals 12 residues. Germline V gene data show CDR1 as SGHTA and CDR2 as FQGTGA.